Detailed here is one T cell receptor (beta chain). The antigen is undetermined. The data stem from a study of cytomegalovirus exposure and HLA in healthy donors. Findings and caveats of the study: Some highly shared sequence variants likely arose as a pipeline artifact. Sequencing depth roughly uniform across donors was assumed in presence/absence analyses. Specificity for CMV antigens was confirmed in vitro for a few of the CMV-associated chains.

Germline V gives CDR1 SGHTA, CDR2 FQGNSA. V lost 1 base and J 0 bases, leaving 12 bases between the germline ends. The CDR3 loop spans 17 amino acids. Primers for the PCR totalled 60 Vbeta and 13 Jbeta. Only in-frame clones appear in the TCRdb table, and some are missing; sequencing was by immunoSEQ multiplex PCR. The sample has 150,000 to 200,000 clones. The receptor was isolated from a boy aged 5-17 years in good health and CMV-seronegative. This chain joins TRBV7-2 and TRBJ2-2; D is uncertain. The material sequenced was PBMCs. The DNA of the CDR3 is TGTGCCAGCAGCTTAGGTATCGGGTTCTCGAACACCGGGGAGCTGTTTTTT. Amino acid sequence: CASSLGIGFSNTGELFF.